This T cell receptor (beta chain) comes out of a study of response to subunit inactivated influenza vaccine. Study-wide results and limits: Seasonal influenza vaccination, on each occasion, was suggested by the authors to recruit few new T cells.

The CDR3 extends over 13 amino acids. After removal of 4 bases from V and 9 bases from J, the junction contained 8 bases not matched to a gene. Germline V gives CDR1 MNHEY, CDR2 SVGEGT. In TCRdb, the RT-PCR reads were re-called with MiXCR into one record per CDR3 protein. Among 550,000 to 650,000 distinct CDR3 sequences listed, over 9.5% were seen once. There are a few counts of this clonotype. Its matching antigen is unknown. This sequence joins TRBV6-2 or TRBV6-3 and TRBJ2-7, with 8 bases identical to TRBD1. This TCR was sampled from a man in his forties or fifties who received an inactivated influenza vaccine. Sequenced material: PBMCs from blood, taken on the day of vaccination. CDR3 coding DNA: TGTGCCAGCAGTTGGGACAGGTACGGGGTGCAGTACTTC. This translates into CASSWDRYGVQYF.